This T cell receptor (beta chain) is from a study of T-cell reconstitution after alpha-beta-depleted transplantation in children. Unique molecular identifiers were used to barcode this TCRbeta library. TCRdb re-derived calls from the PCR reads in MiXCR, one entry per CDR3 protein. The table lists approximately 400,000 distinct CDR3 sequences, approximately 11% of them singletons, with roughly 5% in the top ten. V was clipped by 6 bases and J by 2 bases; unmatched bases: 7. This CDR3 contains 16 residues. Looked up from germline, CDR1 is ENHRY and CDR2 is SYGVKD. The chain uses TRBV10-3 and TRBJ2-7; 13 positions agree with TRBD2. The sequence was obtained from a human donor who donated a stem cell graft to a child with acute myeloid leukemia. The sample here was PBMCs from the stem cell graft donor, taken from the stem cell graft. CDR3 coding DNA: TGTGCCATCAGCCCGGGACTAGCGGGACCCCCCTACGAGCAGTACTTC. Translated: CAISPGLAGPPYEQYF.